This record looks at one T cell receptor beta chain sequence and its context. This entry is derived from a study of shared T cell receptors in the human thymus. The CDR3 spans 17 residues. The J segment lost 1 base and the V segment lost 5 bases, leaving 9 bases of the junction unmatched. Germline CDR1 LNHDA, CDR2 SQIVND (reference sequence). TCRdb keeps only in-frame clones here, not all; method: immunoSEQ multiplex PCR. Of more than 550,000 clones listed, roughly 85% are singletons. These data also featured in a second study, about human thymus T cells. That source adds: Congenital heart defects were the reason for the corrective surgery that the donors, healthy Finnish infants, were having. The thymus was resected at corrective cardiac surgery. Thymic and blood repertoires appeared to carry a bias in their V and J gene usage.

The rearrangement joins TRBV19 to TRBJ2-2; TRBD2 matches at 8 bases. The specimen sequenced was thymocytes. This receptor was identified in a girl in the first two years of life with a congenital heart defect. The DNA of the CDR3 is TGTGCCAGTAGTCCGCATCGACTAGCGAGGAACACCGGGGAGCTGTTTTTT. It encodes CASSPHRLARNTGELFF.